One sample yielded the 26 T cell receptor beta chains listed below, sequenced in a study of blood T cell repertoires in COVID-19. Measured with immunoSEQ multiplex PCR; TCRdb has only the in-frame clones, and not every one. Of 55,000 to 75,000 clones in the sample, 80% to 90% were seen once. Sequenced sample: peripheral blood. Receptors were obtained from a human donor in a cohort sampled during active COVID-19.

The rearrangement uses TRBV2 and TRBJ2-1, with D possibly matching TRBD2 (6 bases). CDR1 and CDR2 (germline): SNHLY, FYNNEI. The germline V and J ends were trimmed by 7 bases and 6 bases, with 16 bases remaining between them. The CDR3 covers 14 residues. CDR3 nucleotides: TGTGCCAGCATTAACGGGAGAACCGGCAATGAGCAGTTCTTC. It translates to CASINGRTGNEQFF.

The chain links TRBV11-2 to TRBJ1-1; 7 nucleotides agree with TRBD1. Germline values: CDR1 SGHAT, CDR2 FQNNGV. After removal of 2 bases from V and 5 bases from J, the junction contained 8 bases not matched to a gene. CDR3 length equals 15 residues. CDR3 sequence (DNA): TGTGCCAGCAGCTTAAGGGGGCTGGGTCTGACTGAAGCTTTCTTT. This codes for CASSLRGLGLTEAFF.

The CDR3 nucleotides are TGTGCCAGTAGTCCCATCGACAGGGATAATTCACCCCTCCACTTT. It is translated as CASSPIDRDNSPLHF. The V and J genes are TRBV19 and TRBJ1-6; 7 nucleotides agree with TRBD1. The germline V gene has CDR1 LNHDA and CDR2 SQIVND (reference sequence). CDR3 length: 15 amino acids. Losses at the gene ends were 5 bases for V and 5 bases for J; bases not matched to a gene: 6.

CDR3 DNA: TGTGCCAGCTCACCCAGATCAGGGAGGAATGAGCAGTTCTTC. This translates into CASSPRSGRNEQFF. The chain joins TRBV18 to TRBJ2-1; D may be TRBD2 (6 bases). The germline V gene encodes CDR1 KGHSH and CDR2 LQKENI. The CDR3 runs 14 residues. V lost 3 bases and J lost 7, with 13 bases in between. The full variable domain, with the rest looked up from reference TRBV18 and TRBJ2-1, is NAGVMQNPRHLVRRRGQEARLRCSPMKGHSHVYWYRQLPEEGLKFMVYLQKENIIDESGMPKERFSAEFPKEGPSILRIQQVVRGDSAAYFCASSPRSGRNEQFFGPGTRLTVL.

The gene calls are TRBV10-3 and TRBJ1-2; TRBD1 matches 8 bases. Per germline, CDR1 ENHRY and CDR2 SYGVKD. CDR3 length: 12 residues. V gave up 8 bases and J gave up 13 bases; unmatched junction bases: 12. CDR3 amino acids: CAIPRGDRSFTF. The CDR3 region has the DNA TGTGCCATCCCGAGGGGGGACAGGTCATTCACCTTC.

The V call is TRBV5-1, the J call TRBJ2-7; 7 nucleotides agree with TRBD1. CDR1 and CDR2 (germline): SGHRS, YFSETQ. The junction had 7 bases not matched to a gene; V was cut back by 0 bases and J by 4 bases. The CDR3 sequence is 15 residues long. CDR3 residues: CASSLGVGTDYEQYF. The CDR3 coding sequence is TGCGCCAGCAGCTTGGGGGTGGGGACAGATTACGAGCAGTACTTC.

The CDR3 sequence is CASSLMGLAEQYF. DNA for the CDR3: TGTGCCAGCAGCTTAATGGGACTAGCGGAGCAGTACTTC. The chain joins TRBV7-3 to TRBJ2-7; 10 nucleotides match TRBD2. The CDR3 is 13 residues long. Germline V gene lookup returns CDR1 SGHTA and CDR2 FQGTGA. Germline trimming cut 1 base from V and 7 bases from J; bases unmatched to any gene: 1.

The CDR3 DNA reads TGTGCCAGTAGTCTCTCACTCTCGGACAGGGATGAGCAGTTCTTC. Translating it yields CASSLSLSDRDEQFF. The chain couples TRBV19 to TRBJ2-1; TRBD1 aligns across 8 bases. Germline V gives CDR1 LNHDA, CDR2 SQIVND (reference sequence). CDR3 length: 15 residues. The V and J ends lost 5 bases and 8 bases, in that order; junction bases with no gene match: 11.

The CDR3 loop reads CASSFKVGIPGQDLYEQYF. CDR3 DNA: TGTGCCAGCAGCTTTAAAGTCGGTATCCCTGGACAGGACCTCTACGAGCAGTACTTC. The rearrangement uses TRBV11-2 and TRBJ2-7, with 7 positions matching TRBD1. V shed 3 bases and J 3 bases; nucleotides not matched to a gene: 20. Germline loops: CDR1 SGHAT, CDR2 FQNNGV. This CDR3 region has 19 residues.

The CDR3, as DNA: TGTGCCATCAGTGATTCGACAGCTGGAAACACCATATATTTT. Translation gives CAISDSTAGNTIYF. V gene TRBV10-3 combines with J gene TRBJ1-3, with D possibly matching TRBD1 (5 bases). The CDR3 sequence is 14 residues long. V lost 3 bases to trimming and J lost 2 bases, with 8 bases between them. CDR1 is ENHRY, CDR2 SYGVKD, per germline.

The chain combines TRBV5-6 with TRBJ1-2; 10 bases match TRBD1. The CDR3 extends over 19 amino acids. The V gene's germline CDR1 is SGHDT and CDR2 YYEEEE. After removal of 0 bases from V and 5 bases from J, the junction contained 16 bases not matched to a gene. As DNA, the CDR3 is TGTGCCAGCAGCTTGGATTACTCTTCCCGGACAGGGGGAGAATATGGCTACACCTTC. Its protein product is CASSLDYSSRTGGEYGYTF.

The rearrangement links TRBV20-1 to TRBJ2-1, with D possibly matching TRBD2 (6 bases). Germline-derived CDR1 and CDR2 are DFQATT and SNEGSKA (reference sequence). The V end lost 3 bases, the J end lost 4 bases, and 13 bases lay between the germline ends. The CDR3 is made up of 14 amino acids. CDR3 coding DNA: TGCAGTGCTAGTACTAGCCGGGTATACAATGAGCAGTTCTTC. Translation gives CSASTSRVYNEQFF.

This rearrangement joins TRBV19 to TRBJ2-5; maybe TRBD2 (6 bases). CDR1 is LNHDA, CDR2 SQIVND, per germline (reference sequence). The ends were cut back, 3 bases at V and 5 bases at J, with 13 bases in the middle. CDR3 length: 14 residues. CDR3 sequence (DNA): TGTGCCAGTAGTATCGGCGGGACGGATGAGACCCAGTACTTC. Translated, it gives CASSIGGTDETQYF.

V and J are TRBV6-5 and TRBJ1-4, with a possible D match to TRBD1 (6 bases). This CDR3 comprises 13 residues. Trimming took 3 bases from V and 6 from J, leaving 8 bases between them. CDR1 MNHEY and CDR2 SVGAGI come from the germline V gene. The DNA of the CDR3 is TGTGCCAGCAGTTATGCAGGGGATGAAAAACTGTTTTTT. Translating it yields CASSYAGDEKLFF.

The chain is built from TRBV30 and TRBJ2-3; maybe TRBD2 (5 bases). The germline gives CDR1 GTSNPN, CDR2 SVGIG (reference sequence). This CDR3 has 16 residues. V dropped 5 bases and J dropped 2 bases, with 20 bases sitting between them. CDR3 in DNA: TGTGCCTGGCAAAGGGAGACGGTCGGGTACACAGATACGCAGTATTTT. The encoded protein is CAWQRETVGYTDTQYF.

This chain uses TRBV5-1 with TRBJ2-7, with D hard to call. This CDR3 comprises 12 residues. Deletions cut 5 bases from V and 4 bases from J, with 10 bases between. Germline lookup yields CDR1 SGHRS and CDR2 YFSETQ. DNA of the CDR3: TGCGCCAGCAGGCGCGATATATACGAGCAGTACTTC. Encoded protein: CASRRDIYEQYF.

With regard to this clone: The junction and the germline gene differ at one end; a read error may be behind it. V usage is TRBV12-3 or TRBV12-4 and J usage is TRBJ2-1; tentatively, D is TRBD2 (5 bases). This CDR3 is built from 13 residues. The CDR3 here is CAGRIRSGNEQFF. For the CDR3, the DNA is TGTGCCGGCAGAATCAGGTCGGGGAATGAGCAGTTCTTC.

The V call is TRBV30, the J call TRBJ1-5; D call uncertain. This CDR3 region has 16 residues. The germline V gene encodes CDR1 GTSNPN and CDR2 SVGIG (reference sequence). V was trimmed by 0 bases and J by 3 bases, leaving 15 bases between them. CDR3 region: CAWSVQRGRANQPQHF. DNA for the CDR3: TGTGCCTGGAGTGTACAACGGGGAAGGGCCAATCAGCCCCAGCATTTT.

The sample holds a few counts of this clone. The J gene is TRBJ2-7, the V gene TRBV10-3; 11 bases line up with TRBD1. Trimming took 2 bases from V and 7 from J; bases not matched to a gene: 4. The CDR3 sequence is 14 residues long. The germline V gene encodes CDR1 ENHRY and CDR2 SYGVKD. This CDR3 reads CAISETGQGGEQYF. The CDR3 DNA sequence: TGTGCCATCAGTGAGACGGGACAGGGGGGGGAGCAGTACTTC.

The chain uses TRBV15 and TRBJ1-2, with D hard to call. The CDR3 has 14 residues. V lost 3 bases and J 4 bases, leaving 12 bases between the germline ends. Germline CDR1 and CDR2: LNHNV and YYDKDF (reference sequence). The DNA for the CDR3 is TGTGCCACCAGCAGGGACCCGCTAGCCTATGGCTACACCTTC. Its translation: CATSRDPLAYGYTF.

The chain carries TRBV2 and TRBJ1-6; 7 nucleotides line up with TRBD1. With 6 bases clipped from V and 8 bases from J, the junction kept 7 bases outside the gene matches. The CDR3 runs 14 residues. Germline V gene sequence: CDR1 SNHLY, CDR2 FYNNEI. CDR3 loop: CASRTAGGHSPLHF. CDR3 sequence (DNA): TGTGCCAGCAGGACGGCAGGGGGACATTCACCCCTCCACTTT.

The chain joins TRBV3-1 (or the pseudogene TRBV3-2) to TRBJ2-1; TRBD2 matches at 12 bases. Looked up from germline, CDR1 is LGHDT and CDR2 is YNNKEL (reference sequence). J gave up 9 bases and V 1 base, and 1 base lay outside the gene matches. This CDR3 contains 14 residues. The CDR3 region has the DNA TGTGCCAGCAGCCAAGCTAGCGGGAGGGCTGAGCAGTTCTTC. Protein: CASSQASGRAEQFF.

CDR3 sequence: CASSHPGLRTEAFF. As DNA, the CDR3 is TGTGCCAGCAGCCACCCAGGGTTACGGACTGAAGCTTTCTTT. The genes are TRBV3-1 (or the pseudogene TRBV3-2) and TRBJ1-1; maybe TRBD1 (5 bases). Germline V CDR1 and CDR2: LGHDT, YNNKEL (reference sequence). The V end lost 3 bases, the J end lost 5 bases, and 13 bases lay between the germline ends. The CDR3 has 14 amino acids.

The V call is TRBV28, the J call TRBJ1-2; 7 nucleotides line up with TRBD1. This CDR3 has 15 residues. Germline values: CDR1 MDHEN, CDR2 SYDVKM. The junction had 9 bases not matched to a gene; V was cut back by 5 bases and J by 3 bases. The CDR3 region is CASSTGAAGDYGYTF. The CDR3 DNA sequence: TGTGCCAGCAGTACAGGGGCAGCGGGGGACTATGGCTACACCTTC.

The chain carries TRBV5-4 and TRBJ1-6; no reliable D call. Germline lookup yields CDR1 SGHNT and CDR2 YYREEE (reference sequence). Trimming removed 0 bases from V and 7 bases from J, with 11 bases in between. The CDR3 spans 15 residues. The CDR3 sequence: CASSLESWRNSPLHF. DNA of the CDR3: TGTGCCAGCAGCTTGGAAAGTTGGCGGAATTCACCCCTCCACTTT.

A note on this clone: One end of the junction varies from germline; a read error may be responsible. The genes are TRBV7-7 and TRBJ1-2; 9 bases are shared with TRBD1. The CDR3 has 17 residues. Germline CDR1 SSHAT, CDR2 FNYEAQ (reference sequence). The CDR3 nucleotides read TGTGCTAGCAGCTTAGATCTGGGGACAGGGACTAGGAATGGCTACACCTTC. It translates to CASSLDLGTGTRNGYTF.